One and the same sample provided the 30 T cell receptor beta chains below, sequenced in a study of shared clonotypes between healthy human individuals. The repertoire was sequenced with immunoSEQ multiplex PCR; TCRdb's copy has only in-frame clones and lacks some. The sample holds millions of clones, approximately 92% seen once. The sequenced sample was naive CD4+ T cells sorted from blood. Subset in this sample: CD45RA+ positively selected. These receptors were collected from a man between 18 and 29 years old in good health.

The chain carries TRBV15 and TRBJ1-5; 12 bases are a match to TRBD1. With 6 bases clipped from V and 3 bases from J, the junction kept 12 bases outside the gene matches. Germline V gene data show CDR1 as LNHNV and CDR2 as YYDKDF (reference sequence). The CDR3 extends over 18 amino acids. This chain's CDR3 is CATRAPGQGAGSNQPQHF. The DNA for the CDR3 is TGTGCCACCAGAGCGCCGGGACAGGGGGCGGGATCCAATCAGCCCCAGCATTTT.

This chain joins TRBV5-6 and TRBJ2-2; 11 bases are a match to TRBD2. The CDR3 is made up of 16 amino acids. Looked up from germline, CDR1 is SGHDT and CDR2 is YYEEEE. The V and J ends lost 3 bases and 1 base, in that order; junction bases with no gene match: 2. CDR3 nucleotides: TGTGCCAGCAGCTCAGGACTAGCGGGGAACACCGGGGAGCTGTTTTTT. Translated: CASSSGLAGNTGELFF.

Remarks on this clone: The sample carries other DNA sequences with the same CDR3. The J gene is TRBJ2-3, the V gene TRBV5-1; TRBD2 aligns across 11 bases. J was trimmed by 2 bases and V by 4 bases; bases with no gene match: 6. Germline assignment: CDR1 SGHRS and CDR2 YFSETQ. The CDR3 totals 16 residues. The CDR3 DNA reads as TGCGCCAGCAGCCGGGGGACTAGCGGAAACACAGATACGCAGTATTTT. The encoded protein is CASSRGTSGNTDTQYF.

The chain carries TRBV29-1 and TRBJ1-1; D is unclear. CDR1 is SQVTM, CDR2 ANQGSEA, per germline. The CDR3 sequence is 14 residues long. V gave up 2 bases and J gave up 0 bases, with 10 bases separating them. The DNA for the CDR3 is TGCAGCGTTGAATGGGGATCCCTGAACACTGAAGCTTTCTTT. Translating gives CSVEWGSLNTEAFF. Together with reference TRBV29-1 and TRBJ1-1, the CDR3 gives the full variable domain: SAVISQKPSRDICQRGTSLTIQCQVDSQVTMMFWYRQQPGQSLTLIATANQGSEATYESGFVIDKFPISRPNLTFSTLTVSNMSPEDSSIYLCSVEWGSLNTEAFFGQGTRLTVV.

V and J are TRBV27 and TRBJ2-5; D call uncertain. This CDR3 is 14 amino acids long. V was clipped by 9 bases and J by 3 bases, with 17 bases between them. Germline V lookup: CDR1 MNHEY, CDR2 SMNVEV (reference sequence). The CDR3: CASSNPRGKETQYF. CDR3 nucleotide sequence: TGTGCCAGTTCGAACCCCCGAGGAAAAGAGACCCAGTACTTC.

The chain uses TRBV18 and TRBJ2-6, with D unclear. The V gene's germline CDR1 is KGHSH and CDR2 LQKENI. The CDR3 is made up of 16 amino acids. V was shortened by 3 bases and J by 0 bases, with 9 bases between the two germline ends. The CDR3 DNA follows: TGTGCCAGCTCACCTTCAGGTTACTCTGGGGCCAACGTCCTGACTTTC. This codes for CASSPSGYSGANVLTF.

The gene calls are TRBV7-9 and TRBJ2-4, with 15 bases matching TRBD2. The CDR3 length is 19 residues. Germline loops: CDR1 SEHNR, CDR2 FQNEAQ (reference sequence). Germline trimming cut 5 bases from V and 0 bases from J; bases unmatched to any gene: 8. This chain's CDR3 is CASSPRTSGRVLAKNIQYF. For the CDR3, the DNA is TGTGCCAGCAGCCCGAGGACTAGCGGGAGGGTGCTAGCCAAAAACATTCAGTACTTC.

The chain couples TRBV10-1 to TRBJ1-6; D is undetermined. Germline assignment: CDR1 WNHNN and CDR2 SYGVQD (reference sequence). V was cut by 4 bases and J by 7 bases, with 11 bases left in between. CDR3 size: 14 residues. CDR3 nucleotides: TGCGCCAGCAGTGTGCAGGTGGGGAATTCACCCCTCCACTTT. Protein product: CASSVQVGNSPLHF.

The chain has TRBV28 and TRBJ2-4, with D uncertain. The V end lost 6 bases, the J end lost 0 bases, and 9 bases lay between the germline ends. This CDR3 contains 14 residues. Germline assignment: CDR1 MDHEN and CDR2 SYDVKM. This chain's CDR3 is CASRRTLAKNIQYF. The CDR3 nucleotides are TGTGCCAGCAGGCGAACCCTAGCCAAAAACATTCAGTACTTC.

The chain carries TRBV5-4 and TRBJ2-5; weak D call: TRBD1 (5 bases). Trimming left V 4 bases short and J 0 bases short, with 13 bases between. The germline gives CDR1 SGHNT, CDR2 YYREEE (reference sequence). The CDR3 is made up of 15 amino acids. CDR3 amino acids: CASSPGQWYQETQYF. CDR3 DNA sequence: TGTGCCAGCAGCCCAGGACAATGGTACCAAGAGACCCAGTACTTC.

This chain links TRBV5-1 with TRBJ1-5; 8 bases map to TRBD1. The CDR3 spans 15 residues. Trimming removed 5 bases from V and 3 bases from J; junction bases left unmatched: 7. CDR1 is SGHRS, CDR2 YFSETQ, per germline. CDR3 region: CASSTGTGDNQPQHF. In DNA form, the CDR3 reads TGCGCCAGCAGTACCGGGACAGGAGACAATCAGCCCCAGCATTTT.

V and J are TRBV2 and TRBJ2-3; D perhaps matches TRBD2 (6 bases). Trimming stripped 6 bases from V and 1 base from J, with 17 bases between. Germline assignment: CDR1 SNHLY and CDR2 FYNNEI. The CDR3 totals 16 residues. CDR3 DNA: TGTGCCAGCAGAGCAGAACTAGCTGGCGGCACAGATACGCAGTATTTT. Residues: CASRAELAGGTDTQYF.

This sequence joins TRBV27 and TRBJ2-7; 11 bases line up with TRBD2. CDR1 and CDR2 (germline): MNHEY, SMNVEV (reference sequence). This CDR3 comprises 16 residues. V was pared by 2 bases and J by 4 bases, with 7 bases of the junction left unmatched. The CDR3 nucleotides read TGTGCCAGCAGTTTAAGAACGACTAGCGGGGCTTACGAGCAGTACTTC. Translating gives CASSLRTTSGAYEQYF.

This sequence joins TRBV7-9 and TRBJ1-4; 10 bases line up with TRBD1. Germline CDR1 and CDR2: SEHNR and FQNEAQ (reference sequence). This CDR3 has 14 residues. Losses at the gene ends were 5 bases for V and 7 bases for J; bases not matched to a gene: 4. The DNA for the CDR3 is TGTGCCAGCAGCCACGGACAGGGGGGTGAAAAACTGTTTTTT. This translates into CASSHGQGGEKLFF.

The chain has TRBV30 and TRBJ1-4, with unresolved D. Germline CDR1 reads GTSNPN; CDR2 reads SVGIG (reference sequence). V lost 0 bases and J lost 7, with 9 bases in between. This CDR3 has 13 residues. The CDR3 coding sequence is TGTGCCTGGAGTGTCCCCCACGGTGAAAAACTGTTTTTT. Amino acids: CAWSVPHGEKLFF.

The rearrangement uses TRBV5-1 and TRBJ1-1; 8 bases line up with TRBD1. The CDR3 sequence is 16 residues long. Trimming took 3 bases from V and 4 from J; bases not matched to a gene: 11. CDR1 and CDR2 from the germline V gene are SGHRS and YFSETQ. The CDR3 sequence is CASSSQSTGGGTEAFF. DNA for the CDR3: TGCGCCAGCAGCTCCCAGTCCACAGGGGGAGGCACTGAAGCTTTCTTT.

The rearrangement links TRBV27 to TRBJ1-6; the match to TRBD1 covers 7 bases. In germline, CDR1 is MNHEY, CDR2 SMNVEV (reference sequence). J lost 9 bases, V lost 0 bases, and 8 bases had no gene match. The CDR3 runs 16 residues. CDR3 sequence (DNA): TGTGCCAGCAGTTTATCAAGGGGGCAGGGTTTTTCACCCCTCCACTTT. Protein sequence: CASSLSRGQGFSPLHF.

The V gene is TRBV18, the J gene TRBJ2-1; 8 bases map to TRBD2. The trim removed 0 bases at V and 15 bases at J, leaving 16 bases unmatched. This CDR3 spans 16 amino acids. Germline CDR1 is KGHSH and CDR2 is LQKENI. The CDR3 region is CASSPPVAGGGGFRFF. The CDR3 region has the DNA TGTGCCAGCTCACCACCGGTGGCGGGGGGAGGCGGATTTCGGTTCTTC.

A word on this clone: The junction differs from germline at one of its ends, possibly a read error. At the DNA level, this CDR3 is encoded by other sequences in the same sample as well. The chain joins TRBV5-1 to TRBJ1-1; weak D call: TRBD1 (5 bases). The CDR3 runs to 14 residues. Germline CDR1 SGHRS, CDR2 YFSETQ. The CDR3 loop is CASSSVSPGTEAFF. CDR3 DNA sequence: TGCGCCAGCAGCTCGGTTTCACCCGGGACTGAGGCTTTCTTT.

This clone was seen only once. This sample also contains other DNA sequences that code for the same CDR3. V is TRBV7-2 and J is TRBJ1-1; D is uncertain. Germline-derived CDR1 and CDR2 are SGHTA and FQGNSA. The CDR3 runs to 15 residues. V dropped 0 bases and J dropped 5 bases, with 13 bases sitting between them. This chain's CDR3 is CASSLATGLETEAFF. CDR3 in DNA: TGTGCCAGCAGCTTAGCAACGGGCCTTGAGACTGAAGCTTTCTTT.

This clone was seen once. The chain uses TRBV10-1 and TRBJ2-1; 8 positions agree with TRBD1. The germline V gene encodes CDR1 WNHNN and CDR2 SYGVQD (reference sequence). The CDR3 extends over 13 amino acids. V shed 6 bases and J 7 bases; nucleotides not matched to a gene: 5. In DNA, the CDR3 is TGCGCCAGCAGAGGACAGGGCGTGAATGAGCAGTTCTTC. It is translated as CASRGQGVNEQFF.

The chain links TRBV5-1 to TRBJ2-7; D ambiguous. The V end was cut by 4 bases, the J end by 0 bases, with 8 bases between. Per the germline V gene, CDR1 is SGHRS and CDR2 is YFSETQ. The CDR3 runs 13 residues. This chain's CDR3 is CASSQRSSYEQYF. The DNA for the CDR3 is TGCGCCAGCAGCCAGAGAAGCTCCTACGAGCAGTACTTC.

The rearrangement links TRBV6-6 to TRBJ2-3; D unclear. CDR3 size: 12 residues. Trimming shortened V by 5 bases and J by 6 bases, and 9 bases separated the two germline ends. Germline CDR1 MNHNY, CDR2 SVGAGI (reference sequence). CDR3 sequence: CASSGASDTQYF. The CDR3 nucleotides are TGTGCCAGCAGTGGCGCGTCGGATACGCAGTATTTT.

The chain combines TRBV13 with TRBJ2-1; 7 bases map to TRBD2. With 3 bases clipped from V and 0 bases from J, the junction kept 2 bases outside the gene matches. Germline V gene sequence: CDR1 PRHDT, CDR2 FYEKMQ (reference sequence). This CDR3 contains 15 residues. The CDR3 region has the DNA TGTGCCAGCAGCTTCCGGACTAGCTCCTACAATGAGCAGTTCTTC. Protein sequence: CASSFRTSSYNEQFF.

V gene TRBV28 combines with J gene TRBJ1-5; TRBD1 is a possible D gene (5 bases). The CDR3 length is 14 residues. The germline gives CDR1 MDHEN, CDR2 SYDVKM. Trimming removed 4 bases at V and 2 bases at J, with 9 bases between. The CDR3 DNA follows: TGTGCCAGCAGTTGGGGGTCGGGCAATCAGCCCCAGCATTTT. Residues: CASSWGSGNQPQHF.

CDR3: CASRDRSSYNSPLHF. In DNA form, the CDR3 reads TGTGCCAGCAGGGACAGGAGCTCCTATAATTCACCCCTCCACTTT. The chain joins TRBV6-1 to TRBJ1-6, with 7 bases fitting TRBD1. The V gene's germline CDR1 is MNHNS and CDR2 SASEGT. The CDR3 is made up of 15 amino acids. V lost 6 bases to trimming and J lost 0 bases; unmatched junction nucleotides: 2.

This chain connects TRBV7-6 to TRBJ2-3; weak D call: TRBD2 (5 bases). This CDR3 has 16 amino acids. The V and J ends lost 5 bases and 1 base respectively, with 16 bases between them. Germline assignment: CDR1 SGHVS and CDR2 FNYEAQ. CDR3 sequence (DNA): TGTGCCAGCAGCCAACGATCCCTGAGGGGCACAGATACGCAGTATTTT. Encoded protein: CASSQRSLRGTDTQYF. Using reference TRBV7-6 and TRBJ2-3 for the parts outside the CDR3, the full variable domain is GAGVSQSPRYKVTKRGQDVALRCDPISGHVSLYWYRQALGQGPEFLTYFNYEAQQDKSGLPNDRFSAERPEGSISTLTIQRTEQRDSAMYRCASSQRSLRGTDTQYFGPGTRLTVL.

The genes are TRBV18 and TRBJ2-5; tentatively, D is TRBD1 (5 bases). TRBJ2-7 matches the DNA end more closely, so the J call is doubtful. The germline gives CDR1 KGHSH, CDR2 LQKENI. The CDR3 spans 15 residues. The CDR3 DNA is TGTGCCAGCTCACCATGGGGCGACATGATTTACGAGCAGTACTTC. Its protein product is CASSPWGDMIYEQYF.

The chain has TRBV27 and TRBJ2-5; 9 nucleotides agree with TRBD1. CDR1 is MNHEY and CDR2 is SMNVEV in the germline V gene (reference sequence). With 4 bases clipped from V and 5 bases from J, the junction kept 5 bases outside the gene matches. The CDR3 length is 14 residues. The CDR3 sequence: CASSSGQGEETQYF. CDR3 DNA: TGTGCCAGCAGTTCGGGACAGGGTGAGGAGACCCAGTACTTC.

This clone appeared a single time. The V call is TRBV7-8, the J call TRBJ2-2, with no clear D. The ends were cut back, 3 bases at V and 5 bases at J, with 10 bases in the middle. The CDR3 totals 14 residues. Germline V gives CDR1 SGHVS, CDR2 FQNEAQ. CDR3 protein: CASSLKERTGELFF. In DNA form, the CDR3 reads TGTGCCAGCAGCTTGAAGGAAAGGACCGGGGAGCTGTTTTTT.